This T cell receptor (beta chain) is drawn from a study of T cells in Graves' hyperthyroidism and ophthalmopathy. Findings and limits, study-wide: A model of 13 V-J pairs discriminated ophthalmopathy from stable hyperthyroidism.

A note on this clonotype: Its antigen is undetermined.

The CDR3 totals 15 residues. With 5 bases removed from V and 0 bases from J, the gap between germline ends came to 13 bases. Germline assignment: CDR1 SGHVS and CDR2 FQNEAQ. RNA transcripts were the template for amplifying TCR beta CDR3 regions. In the first-round RT-PCR of the TCR CDR3, the HTBI primer set was used. TCRdb processed the multiplex PCR reads anew with MiXCR; each CDR3 protein has one entry. The sample contains roughly 250,000 distinct CDR3 sequences, about 20% of which appear only once. The chain has TRBV7-8 and TRBJ2-5; D call uncertain. The sequenced material came from blood. This clonotype was obtained from a man aged 25-40 years with Graves' ophthalmopathy. CDR3 in amino acids: CASSHDHQDQETQYF. Written as DNA, the CDR3 is TGTGCCAGCAGCCATGACCATCAGGACCAAGAGACCCAGTACTTC.